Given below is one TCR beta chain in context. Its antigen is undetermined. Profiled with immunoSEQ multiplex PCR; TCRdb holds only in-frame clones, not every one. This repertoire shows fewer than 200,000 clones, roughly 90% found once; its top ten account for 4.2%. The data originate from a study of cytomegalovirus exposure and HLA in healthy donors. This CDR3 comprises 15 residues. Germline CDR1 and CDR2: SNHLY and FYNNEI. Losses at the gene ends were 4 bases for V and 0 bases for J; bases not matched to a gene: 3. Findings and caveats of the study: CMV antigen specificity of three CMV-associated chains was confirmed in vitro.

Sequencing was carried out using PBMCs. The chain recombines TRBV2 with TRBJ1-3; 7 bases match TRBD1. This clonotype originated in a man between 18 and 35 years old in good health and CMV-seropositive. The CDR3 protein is CASSAGQNSGNTIYF. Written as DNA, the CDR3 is TGTGCCAGCAGTGCGGGACAGAACTCTGGAAACACCATATATTTT.